These T cell receptor beta chains were read from a single sample in a study of shared clonotypes between healthy human individuals. Profiled with immunoSEQ multiplex PCR; TCRdb holds only in-frame clones, not every one. The data contain approximately 1,500,000 clones, 95% to 99% of them singletons. The source material was naive CD4+ T cells sorted from blood. Receptors originate from a man aged 30 to 39 in good health. The CDR3 runs from the conserved cysteine through the conserved F or W. A D gene is named only where the DNA matches it firmly. Clone size appears in some rows only: once, few, many, or a class for an expanded clone.

TRBJ2-1,TRBV6-4,TRBD2,once,CASSAGLAGANEQFF,TGTGCCAGCAGTGCGGGACTAGCGGGAGCCAATGAGCAGTTCTTC
TRBJ2-3,TRBV2,TRBD2,-,CASSGAVGGSLGDTQYF,TGTGCCAGCAGTGGCGCAGTAGGCGGGAGTCTGGGAGATACGCAGTATTTT
TRBJ2-3,TRBV7-9,-,-,CASRQKGDTQYF,TGTGCCAGCAGACAAAAGGGAGATACGCAGTATTTT
TRBJ2-1,TRBV7-2,TRBD2,-,CASSFTGTKGNEQFF,TGTGCCAGCAGCTTTACCGGGACTAAGGGCAATGAGCAGTTCTTC
TRBJ2-3,TRBV5-1,-,-,CASSPDIASSTDTQYF,TGCGCCAGCAGCCCGGACATTGCCTCTAGCACAGATACGCAGTATTTT
TRBJ2-3,TRBV9,-,-,CASSVVGGTSTDTQYF,TGTGCCAGCAGCGTAGTTGGGGGGACGAGCACAGATACGCAGTATTTT
TRBJ1-5,TRBV7-9,-,-,CASSQQGWGRNQPQHF,TGTGCCAGCAGCCAACAGGGTTGGGGACGCAATCAGCCCCAGCATTTT
TRBJ2-7,TRBV19,-,-,CASRRGLTGNNEQYF,TGTGCCAGTCGCCGGGGCTTAACGGGGAACAACGAGCAGTACTTC
TRBJ2-7,TRBV19,-,-,CASSSRTISYEQYF,TGTGCCAGTAGTTCGAGGACCATTTCCTACGAGCAGTACTTC
TRBJ2-1,TRBV7-3,-,-,CASSLTGSVGNEQFF,TGTGCCAGCAGCCTTACCGGATCTGTGGGCAATGAGCAGTTCTTC
TRBJ1-5,TRBV30,-,-,CAWSADRLHQPQHF,TGTGCCTGGAGTGCCGACAGGCTCCATCAGCCCCAGCATTTT
TRBJ2-1,TRBV29-1,-,-,CSVELGGVYNNEQFF,TGCAGCGTTGAACTAGGGGGAGTTTATAACAATGAGCAGTTCTTC
TRBJ1-5,TRBV6-1,-,-,CASSEAGVDQPQHF,TGTGCCAGCAGTGAAGCGGGGGTGGATCAGCCCCAGCATTTT
TRBJ2-1,TRBV9,TRBD2,-,CASSVAGGGYNEQFF,TGTGCCAGCAGCGTAGCGGGAGGGGGCTACAATGAGCAGTTCTTC
TRBJ2-7,TRBV6-5,-,-,CASSYSPGASYEQYF,TGTGCCAGCAGTTACTCCCCAGGGGCGTCCTACGAGCAGTACTTC
TRBJ1-1,TRBV29-1,-,-,CSVEVRVGRGTEAFF,TGCAGCGTTGAAGTCCGGGTGGGTAGGGGCACTGAAGCTTTCTTT
TRBJ2-7,TRBV30,-,-,CAWSQGGGEQYF,TGTGCCTGGAGCCAGGGGGGTGGCGAGCAGTACTTC
TRBJ1-5,TRBV5-1,TRBD1,-,CASSSGTGSNQPQHF,TGCGCCAGCAGCTCCGGGACAGGGTCGAATCAGCCCCAGCATTTT
TRBJ1-2,TRBV6-4,TRBD1,-,CASRAGTGNGYTF,TGTGCCAGCAGAGCCGGGACAGGGAACGGCTACACCTTC
TRBJ2-5,TRBV5-5,-,-,CASSLSPRETQYF,TGTGCCAGCAGCTTGTCCCCTAGGGAGACCCAGTACTTC
TRBJ1-1,TRBV29-1,-,-,CSVAPQRVTEAFF,TGCAGCGTTGCTCCCCAAAGGGTTACTGAAGCTTTCTTT
TRBJ1-5,TRBV19,-,-,CASTPLWADSLDNNQPQHF,TGTGCCAGTACCCCACTCTGGGCCGACAGCCTCGACAACAATCAGCCCCAGCATTTT
TRBJ2-5,TRBV7-9,-,once,CASSRTGLQETQYF,TGTGCCAGCAGCCGAACGGGTCTTCAAGAGACCCAGTACTTC
TRBJ2-3,TRBV27,-,-,CASTPAFLGTDTQYF,TGTGCCAGCACCCCCGCGTTTTTGGGCACAGATACGCAGTATTTT
TRBJ2-1,TRBV5-1,TRBD1,-,CASSVRDRTDEQFF,TGCGCCAGCAGCGTCCGGGACAGGACCGATGAGCAGTTCTTC
TRBJ2-5,TRBV5-1,-,-,CASSSQGSGETQYF,TGCGCCAGCAGCTCTCAGGGAAGCGGAGAGACCCAGTACTTC
TRBJ2-2,TRBV28,TRBD2,once,CASSSRPSGRAVGELFF,TGTGCCAGCAGTTCGCGTCCTAGCGGGAGGGCGGTCGGGGAGCTGTTTTTT
TRBJ1-5,TRBV7-2,-,-,CASSDRGVGGNQPQHF,TGTGCCAGCAGCGACAGAGGGGTAGGGGGGAATCAGCCCCAGCATTTT
TRBJ1-2,TRBV14,TRBD1,once,CASSYRGLLSYTF,TGTGCCAGCAGCTACAGGGGGCTTCTAAGCTACACCTTC
TRBJ2-1,TRBV5-1,-,-,CASSSGTPHNEQFF,TGCGCCAGCAGCTCCGGGACTCCTCACAATGAGCAGTTCTTC
TRBJ2-1,TRBV5-4,-,-,CASSPGNEQFF,TGTGCCAGCAGCCCTGGTAATGAGCAGTTCTTC
TRBJ2-3,TRBV29-1,-,-,CSVELRKADTQYF,TGCAGCGTTGAACTCCGAAAAGCAGATACGCAGTATTTT
TRBJ2-7,TRBV6-5,-,-,CASGHEQYF,TGTGCCAGCGGGCACGAGCAGTACTTC
TRBJ2-7,TRBV28,TRBD2,-,CASSSYPGRGAGEPYEQYF,TGTGCCAGCAGTTCATACCCCGGCCGGGGTGCGGGAGAACCCTACGAGCAGTACTTC
TRBJ1-3,TRBV2,-,-,CASRRQVHSGNTIYF,TGTGCCAGCAGGAGACAGGTACACTCTGGAAACACCATATATTTT
TRBJ2-2,TRBV18,TRBD2,once,CASSPGTSGNTGELFF,TGTGCCAGCTCACCGGGGACTAGCGGTAACACCGGGGAGCTGTTTTTT
TRBJ2-7,TRBV7-2,-,-,CASSLTGRVWAYEQYF,TGTGCCAGCAGCTTAACCGGGCGGGTGTGGGCCTACGAGCAGTACTTC
TRBJ2-5,TRBV29-1,-,-,CSTFVAGETQYF,TGCAGCACCTTCGTTGCGGGGGAGACCCAGTACTTC
TRBJ2-1,TRBV5-1,-,-,CASSVTGEGWQFF,TGCGCCAGCAGCGTTACAGGGGAGGGTTGGCAGTTCTTC
TRBJ1-2,TRBV7-9,-,-,CASSLMASPNYGYTF,TGTGCCAGCAGCTTAATGGCCAGTCCTAACTATGGCTACACCTTC
TRBJ2-7,TRBV7-2,TRBD2,-,CASSLRLAGGPYEQYF,TGTGCCAGCAGCCTACGACTAGCGGGAGGGCCATACGAGCAGTACTTC
TRBJ2-1,TRBV18,-,-,CASSRGARSSYNEQFF,TGTGCCAGCTCACGCGGGGCTCGGAGCTCCTACAATGAGCAGTTCTTC
TRBJ1-1,TRBV6-5,TRBD1,-,CASSYSGGHYTEAFF,TGTGCCAGCAGTTATTCAGGGGGGCATTACACTGAAGCTTTCTTT
TRBJ2-5,TRBV18,-,-,CASSPLHREETQYF,TGTGCCAGCTCACCCCTCCACAGGGAAGAGACCCAGTACTTC
TRBJ1-5,TRBV7-2,-,-,CASSSEIYSNQPQHF,TGTGCCAGCAGCTCCGAGATTTATAGCAATCAGCCCCAGCATTTT
TRBJ2-5,TRBV18,TRBD1,-,CASSPPGQGEKTQYF,TGTGCCAGCTCACCACCGGGACAGGGGGAGAAGACCCAGTACTTC
TRBJ2-5,TRBV13,TRBD1,-,CASSLQGAGRGETQYF,TGTGCCAGCAGCCTACAGGGGGCAGGTAGGGGAGAGACCCAGTACTTC
TRBJ2-3,TRBV19,-,-,CASSRQGWQYF,TGTGCCAGTAGTAGGCAGGGTTGGCAGTATTTT
TRBJ2-1,TRBV29-1,TRBD2,-,CSVYGLAGGDEQFF,TGCAGCGTATACGGACTAGCGGGAGGCGATGAGCAGTTCTTC
TRBJ2-1,TRBV6-1,TRBD2,-,CASSVHLSGRSSNEQFF,TGTGCCAGCAGTGTCCACCTGAGCGGGAGGTCGTCGAATGAGCAGTTCTTC
TRBJ1-4,TRBV4-3,TRBD1,-,CASSLRQGSNEKLFF,TGCGCCAGCAGCCTCAGACAGGGTTCTAATGAAAAACTGTTTTTT
TRBJ2-2,TRBV7-2,TRBD2,-,CASSAGGRTGELFF,TGTGCCAGCAGCGCGGGAGGTCGGACCGGGGAGCTGTTTTTT
TRBJ2-2,TRBV28,-,-,CASHRAKGRGVPGELFF,TGTGCCAGCCACCGGGCGAAAGGCAGGGGAGTCCCCGGGGAGCTGTTTTTT
TRBJ2-7,TRBV5-1,TRBD1,once,CASSLTPGQGNYEQYF,TGCGCCAGCAGCTTGACCCCGGGACAGGGAAACTACGAGCAGTACTTC